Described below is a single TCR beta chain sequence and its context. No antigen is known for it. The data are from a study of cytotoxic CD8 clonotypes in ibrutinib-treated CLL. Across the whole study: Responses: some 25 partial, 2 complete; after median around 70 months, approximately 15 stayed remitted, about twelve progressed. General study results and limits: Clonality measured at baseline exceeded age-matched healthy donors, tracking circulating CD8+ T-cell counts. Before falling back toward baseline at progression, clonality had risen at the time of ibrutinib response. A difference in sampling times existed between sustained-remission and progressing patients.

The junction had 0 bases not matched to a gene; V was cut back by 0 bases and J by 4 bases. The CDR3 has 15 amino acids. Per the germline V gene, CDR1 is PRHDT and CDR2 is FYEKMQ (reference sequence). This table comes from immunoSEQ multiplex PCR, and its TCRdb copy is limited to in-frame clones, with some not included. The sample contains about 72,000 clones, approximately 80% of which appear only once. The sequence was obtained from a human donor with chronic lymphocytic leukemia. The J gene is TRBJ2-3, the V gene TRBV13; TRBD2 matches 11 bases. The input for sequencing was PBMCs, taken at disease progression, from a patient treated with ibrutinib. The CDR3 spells CASSLGLAGADTQYF. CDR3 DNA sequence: TGTGCCAGCAGCTTAGGACTAGCGGGAGCAGATACGCAGTATTTT.